The T cell receptor (beta chain) described here comes from a study of cytomegalovirus exposure and HLA in healthy donors. Study background: For the approximately 400 genotyped donors, 80% to 90% fell within the Caucasian-associated ancestry cluster.

Germline CDR1 SEHNR, CDR2 FQNEAQ (reference sequence). This CDR3 spans 13 amino acids. V gave up 1 base and J gave up 7 bases, with 11 bases separating them. With 60 Vbeta and 13 Jbeta primers, the PCR was carried out. Profiling relied on immunoSEQ multiplex PCR, and the TCRdb table lists in-frame clones only, not all of them. Here the sample spans approximately 100,000 clones, around 64% being singletons. This sequence was found in a man in his sixties in good health and CMV-seronegative. The chain couples TRBV7-9 to TRBJ2-7; weak D call: TRBD2 (6 bases). Sequenced sample: PBMCs. CDR3 bases: TGTGCCAGCAGCTTAGTAGTCGCGGGGGAGCAGTACTTC. Translating gives CASSLVVAGEQYF.